This TCR beta chain is drawn from a study of T-cell reconstitution after alpha-beta-depleted transplantation in children. Regarding the study as a whole: Some patients' high day-60 TCRbeta diversity was traced to surviving recipient T cells and thymic progenitors. Expanded graft clones, several hundred of them, were reportedly the source of alpha-beta T cells about two months after transplant.

Many counts were recorded for this clonotype. Its antigen is as yet unknown. The germline V gene encodes CDR1 ENHRY and CDR2 SYGVKD. This CDR3 contains 14 residues. V lost 3 bases and J 4 bases, leaving 9 bases between the germline ends. Unique molecular identifiers tagged the TCRbeta library. Each CDR3 protein gets one entry after TCRdb re-called the PCR reads with MiXCR. The repertoire holds about 200,000 distinct CDR3 sequences, roughly 7.1% seen once, with less than 7% in the top ten. The material was PBMCs, obtained before TCRalphabeta/CD19-depleted stem cell transplant. The chain carries TRBV10-3 and TRBJ2-2; D uncertain. This sequence originates from a boy aged 2 to 9 with acute lymphoblastic leukemia, due to receive a stem cell transplant. The CDR3: CAISDTAATGELFF. The CDR3 DNA reads as TGTGCCATCAGTGATACGGCAGCCACCGGGGAGCTGTTTTTT.